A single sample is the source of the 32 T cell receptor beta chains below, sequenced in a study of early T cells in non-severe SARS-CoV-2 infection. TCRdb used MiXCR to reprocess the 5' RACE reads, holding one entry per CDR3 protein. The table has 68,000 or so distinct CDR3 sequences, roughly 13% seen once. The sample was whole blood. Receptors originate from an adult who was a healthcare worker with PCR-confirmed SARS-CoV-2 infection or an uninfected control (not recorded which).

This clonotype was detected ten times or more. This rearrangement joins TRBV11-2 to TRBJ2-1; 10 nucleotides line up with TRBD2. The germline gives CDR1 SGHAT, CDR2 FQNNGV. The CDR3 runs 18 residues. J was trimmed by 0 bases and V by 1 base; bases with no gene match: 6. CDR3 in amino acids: CASSLVPLAGDSYNEQFF. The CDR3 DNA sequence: TGTGCCAGCAGCTTAGTTCCCCTAGCGGGGGACTCCTACAATGAGCAGTTCTTC.

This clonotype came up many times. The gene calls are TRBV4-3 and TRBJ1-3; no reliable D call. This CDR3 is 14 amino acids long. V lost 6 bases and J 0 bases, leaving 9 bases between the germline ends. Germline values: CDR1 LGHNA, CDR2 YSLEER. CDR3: CASSPQNSGNTIYF. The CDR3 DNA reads TGCGCCAGCAGTCCTCAGAACTCTGGAAACACCATATATTTT.

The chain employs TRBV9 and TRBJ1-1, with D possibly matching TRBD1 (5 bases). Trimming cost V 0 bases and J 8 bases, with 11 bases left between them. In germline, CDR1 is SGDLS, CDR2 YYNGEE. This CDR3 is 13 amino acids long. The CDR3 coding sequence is TGTGCCAGCAGCGTAGGGACACTGGGAGAAGCTTTCTTT. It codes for CASSVGTLGEAFF.

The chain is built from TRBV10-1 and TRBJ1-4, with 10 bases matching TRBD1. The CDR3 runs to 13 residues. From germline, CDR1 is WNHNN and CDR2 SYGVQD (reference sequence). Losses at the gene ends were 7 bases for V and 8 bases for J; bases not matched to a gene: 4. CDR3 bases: TGCGCCAGCAACCGGGACAGGGGAGAAAAACTGTTTTTT. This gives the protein CASNRDRGEKLFF.

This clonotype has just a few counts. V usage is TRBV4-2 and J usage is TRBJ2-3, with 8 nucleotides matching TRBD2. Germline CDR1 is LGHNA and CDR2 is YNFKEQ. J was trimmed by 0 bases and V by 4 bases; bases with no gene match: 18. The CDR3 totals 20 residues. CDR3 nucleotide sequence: TGTGCCAGCAGCCGACGTGGGGGGGCCCCGCGGGAGGCCAGCACAGATACGCAGTATTTT. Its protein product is CASSRRGGAPREASTDTQYF.

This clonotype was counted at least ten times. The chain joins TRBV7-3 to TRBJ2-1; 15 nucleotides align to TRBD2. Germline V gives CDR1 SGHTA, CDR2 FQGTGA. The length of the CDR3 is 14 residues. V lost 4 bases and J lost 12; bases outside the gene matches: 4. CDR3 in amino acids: CASSSGLAGGRQFF. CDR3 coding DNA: TGTGCCAGCAGCTCCGGACTAGCGGGGGGGCGGCAGTTCTTC.

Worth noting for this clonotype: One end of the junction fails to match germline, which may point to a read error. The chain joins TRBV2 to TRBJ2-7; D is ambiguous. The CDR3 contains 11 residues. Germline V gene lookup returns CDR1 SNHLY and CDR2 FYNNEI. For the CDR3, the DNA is TGTGCCAGCAGTGGGGCCAGCGAGCCGTACTTC. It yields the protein CASSGASEPYF.

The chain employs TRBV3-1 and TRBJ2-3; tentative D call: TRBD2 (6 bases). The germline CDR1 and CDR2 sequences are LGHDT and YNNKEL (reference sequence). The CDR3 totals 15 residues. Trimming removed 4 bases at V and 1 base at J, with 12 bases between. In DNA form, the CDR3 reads TGTGCCAGCAGCCGGCATCCGGGGGGCACAGATACGCAGTATTTT. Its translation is CASSRHPGGTDTQYF.

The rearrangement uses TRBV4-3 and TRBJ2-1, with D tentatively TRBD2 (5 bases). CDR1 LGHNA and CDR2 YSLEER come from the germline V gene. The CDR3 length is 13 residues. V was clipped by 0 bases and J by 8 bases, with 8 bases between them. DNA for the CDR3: TGCGCCAGCAGCCAAGACCGGCGGGATGAGCAGTTCTTC. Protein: CASSQDRRDEQFF.

The CDR3 DNA reads as TGTGCCAGCAGCTTAATCCCCTACGAGCAGTACTTC. It specifies CASSLIPYEQYF. V usage is TRBV7-9 and J usage is TRBJ2-7; D uncertain. CDR1 SEHNR and CDR2 FQNEAQ come from the germline V gene (reference sequence). The CDR3 has 12 residues. Trimming took off 2 bases at V and 2 bases at J, with 4 bases between the two ends.

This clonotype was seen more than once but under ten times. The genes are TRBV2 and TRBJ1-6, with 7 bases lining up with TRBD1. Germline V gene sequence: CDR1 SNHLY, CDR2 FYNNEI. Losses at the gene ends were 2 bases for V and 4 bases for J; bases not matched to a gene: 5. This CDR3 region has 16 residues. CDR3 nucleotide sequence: TGTGCCAGCAGTGAAAAGGGGGCAGTTTATAATTCACCCCTCCACTTT. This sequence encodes CASSEKGAVYNSPLHF.

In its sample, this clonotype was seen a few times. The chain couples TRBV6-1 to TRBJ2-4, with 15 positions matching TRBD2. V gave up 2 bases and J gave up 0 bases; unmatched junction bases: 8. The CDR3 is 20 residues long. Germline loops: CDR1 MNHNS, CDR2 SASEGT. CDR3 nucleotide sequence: TGTGCCAGCAGTGAACCTGTAGGACTAGCGGGGGGGGCAGCCAAAAACATTCAGTACTTC. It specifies CASSEPVGLAGGAAKNIQYF.

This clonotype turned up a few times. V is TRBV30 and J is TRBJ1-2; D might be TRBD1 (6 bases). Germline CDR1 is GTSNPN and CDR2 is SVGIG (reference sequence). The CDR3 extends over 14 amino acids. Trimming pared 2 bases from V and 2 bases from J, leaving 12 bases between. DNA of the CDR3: TGTGCCTGGAGTACGACAGGTTACAACTATGGCTACACCTTC. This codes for CAWSTTGYNYGYTF.

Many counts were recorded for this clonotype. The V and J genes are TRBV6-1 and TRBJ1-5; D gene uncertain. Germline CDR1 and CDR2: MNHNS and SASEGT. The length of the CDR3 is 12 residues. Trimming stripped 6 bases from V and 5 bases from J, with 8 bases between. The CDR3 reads CASREGYQPQHF. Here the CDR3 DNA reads TGTGCCAGCAGAGAGGGTTATCAGCCCCAGCATTTT.

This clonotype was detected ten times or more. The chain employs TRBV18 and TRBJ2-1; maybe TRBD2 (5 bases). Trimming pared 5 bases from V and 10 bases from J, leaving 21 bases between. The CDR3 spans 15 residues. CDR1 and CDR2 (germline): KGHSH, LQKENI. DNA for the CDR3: TGTGCCAGCTCATCCCGGACGGGATCAAACACAGAGCAGTTCTTC. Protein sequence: CASSSRTGSNTEQFF.

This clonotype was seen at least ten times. The CDR3: CSARDRTEAFF. CDR3 DNA sequence: TGCAGTGCTAGAGATAGAACTGAAGCTTTCTTT. This chain links TRBV20-1 with TRBJ1-1; D is undetermined. Between the trimmed V and J ends, which lost 0 bases and 5 bases, there was a span of 4 bases. There are 11 residues in the CDR3. CDR1 and CDR2 from the germline V gene are DFQATT and SNEGSKA (reference sequence).

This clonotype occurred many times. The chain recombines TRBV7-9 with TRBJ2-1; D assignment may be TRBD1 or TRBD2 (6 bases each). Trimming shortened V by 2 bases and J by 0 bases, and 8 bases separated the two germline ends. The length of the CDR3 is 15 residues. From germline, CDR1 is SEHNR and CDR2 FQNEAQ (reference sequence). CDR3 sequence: CASSLTGASYNEQFF. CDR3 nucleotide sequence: TGTGCCAGCAGCTTAACGGGGGCCTCCTACAATGAGCAGTTCTTC.

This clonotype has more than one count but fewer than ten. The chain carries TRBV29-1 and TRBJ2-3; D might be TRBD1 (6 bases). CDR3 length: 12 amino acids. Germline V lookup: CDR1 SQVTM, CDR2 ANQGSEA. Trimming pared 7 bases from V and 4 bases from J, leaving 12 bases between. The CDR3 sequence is CSAGGGPDTQYF. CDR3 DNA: TGCAGCGCCGGTGGGGGCCCAGATACGCAGTATTTT.

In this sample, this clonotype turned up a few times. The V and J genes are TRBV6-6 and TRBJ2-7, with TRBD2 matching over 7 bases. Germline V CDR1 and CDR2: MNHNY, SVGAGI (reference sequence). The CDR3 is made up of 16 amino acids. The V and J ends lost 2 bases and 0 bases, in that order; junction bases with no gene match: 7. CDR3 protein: CASSYTGGRSSYEQYF. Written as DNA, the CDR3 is TGTGCCAGCAGTTACACCGGGGGGAGGAGCTCCTACGAGCAGTACTTC.

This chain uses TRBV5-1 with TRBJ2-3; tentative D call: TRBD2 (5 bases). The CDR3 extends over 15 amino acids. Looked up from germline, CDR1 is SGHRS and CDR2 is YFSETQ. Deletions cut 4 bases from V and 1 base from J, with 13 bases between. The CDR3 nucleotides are TGCGCCAGCAGCCATGGGGTCGGGGGCACAGATACGCAGTATTTT. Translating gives CASSHGVGGTDTQYF.

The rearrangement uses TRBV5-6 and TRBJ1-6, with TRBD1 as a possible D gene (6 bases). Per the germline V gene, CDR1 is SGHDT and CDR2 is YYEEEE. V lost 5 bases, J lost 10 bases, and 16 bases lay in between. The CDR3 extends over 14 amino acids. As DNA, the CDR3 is TGTGCCAGCAGTTCGGGGACACTCGGGTCACCCCTCCACTTT. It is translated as CASSSGTLGSPLHF.

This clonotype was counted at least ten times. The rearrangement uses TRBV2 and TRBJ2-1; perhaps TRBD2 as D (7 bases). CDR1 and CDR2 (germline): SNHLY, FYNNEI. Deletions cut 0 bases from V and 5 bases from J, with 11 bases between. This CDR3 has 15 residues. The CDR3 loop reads CASSEARGTNNEQFF. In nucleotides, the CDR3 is TGTGCCAGCAGTGAAGCGCGGGGGACAAACAATGAGCAGTTCTTC.

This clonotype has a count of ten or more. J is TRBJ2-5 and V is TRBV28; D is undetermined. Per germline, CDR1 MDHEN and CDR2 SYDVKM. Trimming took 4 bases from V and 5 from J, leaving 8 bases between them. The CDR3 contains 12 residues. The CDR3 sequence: CASSYSVETQYF. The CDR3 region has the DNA TGTGCCAGCAGTTACAGCGTTGAGACCCAGTACTTC.

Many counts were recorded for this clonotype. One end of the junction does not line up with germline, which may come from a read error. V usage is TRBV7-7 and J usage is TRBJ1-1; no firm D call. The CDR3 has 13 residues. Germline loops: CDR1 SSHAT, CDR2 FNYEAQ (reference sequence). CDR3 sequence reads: CASSLKIGTEAFF. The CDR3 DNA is TGTGCTAGCAGCTTAAAAATCGGCACTGAAGCTTTCTTT.

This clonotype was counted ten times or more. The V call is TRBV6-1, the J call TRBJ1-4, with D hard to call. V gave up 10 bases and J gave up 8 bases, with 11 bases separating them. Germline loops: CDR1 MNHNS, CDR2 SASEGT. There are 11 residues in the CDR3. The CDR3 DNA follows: TGTGCCATCTCGGAAATCGAAAAACTGTTTTTT. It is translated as CAISEIEKLFF.

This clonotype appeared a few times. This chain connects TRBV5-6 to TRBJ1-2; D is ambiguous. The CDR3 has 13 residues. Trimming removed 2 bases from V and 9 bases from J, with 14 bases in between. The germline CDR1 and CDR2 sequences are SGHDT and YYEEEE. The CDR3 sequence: CASSFTSLVSYTF. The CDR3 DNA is TGTGCCAGCAGCTTTACAAGTTTGGTTAGCTACACCTTC. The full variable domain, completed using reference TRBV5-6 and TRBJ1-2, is DAGVTQSPTHLIKTRGQQVTLRCSPKSGHDTVSWYQQALGQGPQFIFQYYEEEERQRGNFPDRFSGHQFPNYSSELNVNALLLGDSALYLCASSFTSLVSYTFGSGTRLTVV.

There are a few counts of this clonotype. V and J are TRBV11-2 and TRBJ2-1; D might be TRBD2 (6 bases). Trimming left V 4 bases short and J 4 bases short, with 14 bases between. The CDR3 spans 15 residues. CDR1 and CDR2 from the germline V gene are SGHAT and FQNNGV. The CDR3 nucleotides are TGTGCCAGCAGCTCCACCCTCGGGGGTTACAATGAGCAGTTCTTC. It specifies CASSSTLGGYNEQFF.

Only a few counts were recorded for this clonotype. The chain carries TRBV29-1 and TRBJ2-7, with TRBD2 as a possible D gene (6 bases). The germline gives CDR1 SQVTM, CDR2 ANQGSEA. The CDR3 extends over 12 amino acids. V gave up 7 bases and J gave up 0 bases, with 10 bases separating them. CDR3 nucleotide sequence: TGCAGCGCTTGGCGGGGCTCCTACGAGCAGTACTTC. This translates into CSAWRGSYEQYF.

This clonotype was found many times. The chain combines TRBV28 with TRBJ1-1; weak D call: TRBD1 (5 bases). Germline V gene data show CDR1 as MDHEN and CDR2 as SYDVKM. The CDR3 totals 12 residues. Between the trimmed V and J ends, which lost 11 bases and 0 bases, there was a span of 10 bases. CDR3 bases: TGTGCCTCCAGGGTACTGAACACTGAAGCTTTCTTT. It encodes CASRVLNTEAFF. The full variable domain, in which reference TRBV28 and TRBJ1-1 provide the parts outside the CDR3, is DVKVTQSSRYLVKRTGEKVFLECVQDMDHENMFWYRQDPGLGLRLIYFSYDVKMKEKGDIPEGYSVSREKKERFSLILESASTNQTSMYLCASRVLNTEAFFGQGTRLTVV.

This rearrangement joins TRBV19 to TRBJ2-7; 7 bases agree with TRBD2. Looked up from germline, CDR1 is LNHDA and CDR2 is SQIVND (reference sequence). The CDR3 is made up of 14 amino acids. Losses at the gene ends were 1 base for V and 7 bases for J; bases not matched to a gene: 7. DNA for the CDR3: TGTGCCAGTAGTATAGCAGCGGGGATGGGGGAGCAGTACTTC. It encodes CASSIAAGMGEQYF. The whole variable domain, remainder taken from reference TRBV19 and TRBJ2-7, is DGGITQSPKYLFRKEGQNVTLSCEQNLNHDAMYWYRQDPGQGLRLIYYSQIVNDFQKGDIAEGYSVSREKKESFPLTVTSAQKNPTAFYLCASSIAAGMGEQYFGPGTRLTVT.

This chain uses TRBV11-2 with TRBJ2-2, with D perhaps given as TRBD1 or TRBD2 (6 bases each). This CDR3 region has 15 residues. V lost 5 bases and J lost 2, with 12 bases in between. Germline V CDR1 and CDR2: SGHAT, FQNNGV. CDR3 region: CASSPLGGNTGELFF. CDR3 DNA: TGTGCCAGCAGCCCCCTGGGGGGCAACACCGGGGAGCTGTTTTTT.

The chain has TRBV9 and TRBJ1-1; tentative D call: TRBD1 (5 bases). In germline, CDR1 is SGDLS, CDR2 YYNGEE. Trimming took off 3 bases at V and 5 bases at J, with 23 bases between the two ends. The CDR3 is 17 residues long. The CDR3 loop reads CASSGDYGGARRTEAFF. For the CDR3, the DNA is TGTGCCAGCAGCGGAGATTACGGAGGGGCGCGTCGGACTGAAGCTTTCTTT.